This record concerns one TCR beta chain sequence. Antigen: not known. As the CDR3 is not closed by the conserved phenylalanine or tryptophan, this likely results from a read error. Because the CDR3's place on the DNA is in doubt, the DNA is left out and the CDR3 is given as listed by TCRdb. The sample belongs to a study of lung T cells in sarcoidosis with Löfgren's syndrome. About the research overall: Repertoire analyses centered on Löfgren's syndrome patients.

Findings of the study overall: The most expanded V genes in Löfgren's patients were reportedly TRAV12-1 and TRBV2. Sarcoidosis antigen recognition was only suggested, antigen unidentified.

CDR1 MDHEN and CDR2 SYDVKM come from the germline V gene. Both ends counted, the CDR3 spans 14 residues. TCRdb called the reads again in MiXCR, with one record for every CDR3 protein. The sample carries 1,200 or so distinct CDR3 sequences, 25% to 35% recorded once. Sequencing used CD4+ T cells from PBMCs. The chain combines TRBV28 with TRBJ1-5; no check of the table's D call, TRBD1, against the DNA was made. The clonotype was recovered from a human donor with sarcoidosis (Löfgren's syndrome or another form), or a control subject (not recorded which). The CDR3 is CASRGTGRNQPRHL.